The 2 T cell receptor beta chains below all came from one sample that was sequenced in a study of T cell responses to AZD1222 COVID-19 vaccine. Libraries were prepared by immunoSEQ multiplex PCR; TCRdb keeps only in-frame clonotypes and omits some of them. This sample yields about 160,000 clones, of which roughly 94% are seen a single time; 4% to 5.5% belongs to the top ten. The sample consisted of peripheral blood, taken on day 0 of MenACWY control vaccination. The receptors were sampled from an adult in good health.

This clone was seen once. The chain uses TRBV24-1 and TRBJ2-5; TRBD2 aligns across 9 bases. Trimming cost V 0 bases and J 3 bases; bases outside gene matches: 4. Germline CDR1 and CDR2: KGHDR and SFDVKD. The length of the CDR3 is 16 residues. The CDR3 DNA follows: TGTGCCACCAGTGATTTGACTATAGCGGGAGAAGAGACCCAGTACTTC. It codes for CATSDLTIAGEETQYF.

This rearrangement joins TRBV7-8 to TRBJ2-7; D ambiguous. This CDR3 comprises 14 residues. The V gene's germline CDR1 is SGHVS and CDR2 FQNEAQ. The germline V and J ends were trimmed by 7 bases and 2 bases, with 15 bases remaining between them. DNA for the CDR3: TGTGCCAGCACCCGTCTCGATCAAACCTACGAGCAGTACTTC. Amino acids: CASTRLDQTYEQYF.